A selection of T cell receptor beta chains follows, all from one sample in a study of cytomegalovirus exposure and HLA in healthy donors. This table comes from immunoSEQ multiplex PCR, and its TCRdb copy is limited to in-frame clones, with some not included. The profile covers 85,000 to 100,000 clones, with roughly 83% appearing a single time and around 3% taken by the ten largest. Sequencing was done on a sample of PBMCs. The source of these receptors is a male donor in good health and CMV-seropositive. Each CDR3 is given with its conserved first and last residue. A D gene is named only where the DNA matches it firmly. A clone size is listed for some rows: how often the clone was seen (once, few, many), or a class if it is expanded.

j_call clone_size v_call d_call cdr3_nt cdr3_aa
TRBJ1-2 - TRBV7-3 - TGTGCCAGCAGCTTAGCGCAGGGCTATGGCTACACCTTC CASSLAQGYGYTF
TRBJ2-7 - TRBV5-1 TRBD1 TGCGCCAGCTCCCGGCAGGGGGATTCCTACGAGCAGTACTTC CASSRQGDSYEQYF
TRBJ1-1 - TRBV6-5 - TGTGCCAGCAGTTTGACAGGACTCACCATTGAAGCTTTCTTT CASSLTGLTIEAFF
TRBJ2-7 - TRBV9 TRBD2 TGTGCCAGCAGCTTTGGGACTAGCGGATCCTACGAGCAGTACTTC CASSFGTSGSYEQYF
TRBJ2-7 - TRBV5-1 TRBD1 TGCGCCAGCAGCCTACCGGGACAGGACTACGAGCAGTACTTC CASSLPGQDYEQYF
TRBJ1-1 once TRBV7-2 - TGTGCCAGCAGCCCGTCGGGGGGCGTGAACACTGAAGCTTTCTTT CASSPSGGVNTEAFF
TRBJ2-7 - TRBV6-6 TRBD1 TGTGCCAGCAGTCGCGGACAGGAGTACGAGCAGTACTTC CASSRGQEYEQYF
TRBJ1-5 - TRBV4-3 - TGCGCCAGCAGCCAAGAGACCGTCCCGGGGCAGCCCCAGCATTTT CASSQETVPGQPQHF
TRBJ2-4 few TRBV4-3 - TGCGCCAGCACGACAGAACTACTAGCCAAAAACATTCAGTACTTC CASTTELLAKNIQYF
TRBJ2-6 - TRBV29-1 TRBD1 TGCAGCGTTTTCGGGGGACAGGGCCAGTCTGGGGCCAACGTCCTGACTTTC CSVFGGQGQSGANVLTF
TRBJ1-1 - TRBV5-1 TRBD1 TGCGCCAGCAGCAGCCGGGACAGGGGCACTGAAGCTTTCTTT CASSSRDRGTEAFF
TRBJ2-1 - TRBV2 - TGTGCCAGCAGTGGTCGAGTTGAGCAGTTCTTC CASSGRVEQFF
TRBJ1-5 - TRBV6-1 - TGTGCCAGCAGTGAGGGGGGAAAACGTCAGCCCCAGCATTTT CASSEGGKRQPQHF
TRBJ2-1 - TRBV9 TRBD2 TGTGCCAGCAGCGAGCCCCCAACTAGCGGGGGGAAAAATGAGCAGTTCTTC CASSEPPTSGGKNEQFF
TRBJ1-2 - TRBV5-6 - TGTGCCAGCAGCTTTGAGCGGGCAGGGGGCTACACCTTC CASSFERAGGYTF
TRBJ2-7 - TRBV14 TRBD1 TGTGCCAGCAGCCAAGAGAACAGGGGTAACGAGCAGTACTTC CASSQENRGNEQYF
TRBJ1-1 - TRBV12-1 - TGTGCCAGCAGCCTCGAGGGTGGGAACACTGAAGCTTTCTTT CASSLEGGNTEAFF
TRBJ2-1 - TRBV18 TRBD2 TGTGCCAGCTCACCACGGCTAGCGGGATTGAGGGATGAGCAGTTCTTC CASSPRLAGLRDEQFF